A selection of T cell receptor beta chains follows, all from one sample in a study of identical twins. MiXCR was run by TCRdb on the 5' RACE reads, yielding one entry per CDR3 protein. The sample has approximately 500,000 distinct CDR3 sequences, 15% seen once. These records were also assigned to another study, of yellow fever vaccine responses in identical twins.

The material sequenced was CD4+ T cells sorted from blood. The receptor source for this set is a young woman in good health. Each CDR3 is given with its conserved first and last residue. Each record gives: D gene, CDR3 length, J gene, clone size, V gene, CDR3 protein, CDR3 DNA. A D gene is named only where the DNA matches it firmly. Expanded clones get a size class; other rows say once, few or many, or leave the size out.

NA,17,TRBJ1-5,few,TRBV4-2,CASSQARTALLDQPQHF,TGTGCCAGCAGCCAAGCCCGGACAGCCCTGTTGGATCAGCCCCAGCATTTT
TRBD1,13,TRBJ2-2,NA,TRBV29-1,CSARQGGTGELFF,TGCAGCGCCAGACAGGGGGGAACCGGGGAGCTGTTTTTT
NA,14,TRBJ2-2,NA,TRBV3-1,CASSPYMNTGELFF,TGTGCCAGCAGCCCCTACATGAACACCGGGGAGCTGTTTTTT
TRBD2,14,TRBJ2-7,few,TRBV10-3,CAITAGLADYEQYF,TGTGCCATCACTGCGGGACTAGCGGATTACGAGCAGTACTTC
TRBD2,14,TRBJ2-1,few,TRBV5-1,CASSVTSGMVLQFF,TGCGCCAGCAGCGTTACTAGCGGGATGGTACTGCAGTTCTTC
NA,14,TRBJ1-2,NA,TRBV29-1,CSVPTGFSNYGYTF,TGCAGCGTGCCCACAGGGTTTTCTAACTATGGCTACACCTTC
TRBD1,15,TRBJ1-4,NA,TRBV7-8,CASSLVGQGGEKLFF,TGTGCCAGCAGCTTAGTGGGACAGGGAGGCGAAAAACTGTTTTTT
NA,16,TRBJ1-5,NA,TRBV28,CASSSGTWYSNQPQHF,TGTGCCAGCAGTTCAGGGACGTGGTATAGCAATCAGCCCCAGCATTTT
TRBD2,15,TRBJ2-4,NA,TRBV3-1,CASSQAGGAKNIQYF,TGTGCCAGCAGCCAGGCGGGAGGTGCCAAAAACATTCAGTACTTC
NA,14,TRBJ2-3,NA,TRBV12-5,CASGLGQSADTQYF,TGTGCTAGTGGTTTGGGGCAGAGCGCAGATACGCAGTATTTT
TRBD2,16,TRBJ2-2,NA,TRBV3-1,CASSQGVAGVTGELFF,TGTGCCAGCAGCCAAGGGGTAGCGGGAGTTACCGGGGAGCTGTTTTTT
NA,13,TRBJ1-1,NA,TRBV4-1,CASSQGVDTEAFF,TGCGCCAGCAGCCAAGGAGTAGACACTGAAGCTTTCTTT
NA,15,TRBJ1-2,few,TRBV5-1,CASSPDPGVGYGYTF,TGCGCCAGCAGCCCGGACCCGGGGGTCGGCTATGGCTACACCTTC
TRBD2,15,TRBJ2-2,NA,TRBV20-1,CSASDSGRATGELFF,TGCAGTGCTAGTGATAGCGGGAGAGCCACCGGGGAGCTGTTTTTT
NA,13,TRBJ1-6,few,TRBV5-1,CASSVWGVAPLHF,TGCGCCAGCTCGGTGTGGGGAGTGGCACCCCTCCACTTT
TRBD2,16,TRBJ2-5,NA,TRBV20-1,CSASPPLAGIQETQYF,TGCAGTGCTAGCCCCCCGTTAGCGGGGATTCAAGAGACCCAGTACTTC
TRBD2,16,TRBJ2-1,NA,TRBV7-3,CASSLGGAGGLNEQFF,TGTGCCAGCAGCTTAGGGGGAGCGGGAGGTTTAAATGAGCAGTTCTTC
TRBD2,16,TRBJ2-7,NA,TRBV7-9,CASSATGTSGSYEQYF,TGTGCCAGCAGCGCCACCGGGACTAGCGGATCCTACGAGCAGTACTTC
TRBD1,15,TRBJ1-6,NA,TRBV5-6,CASSLIGQGKSPLHF,TGTGCCAGCAGCTTGATCGGACAGGGGAAATCACCCCTCCACTTT
TRBD2,14,TRBJ2-3,NA,TRBV5-6,CASSGRVSTDTQYF,TGTGCCAGCAGCGGGAGGGTCAGCACAGATACGCAGTATTTT
NA,15,TRBJ2-1,NA,TRBV3-1,CASSQEASRHNEQFF,TGTGCCAGCAGCCAAGAGGCTAGCCGGCACAATGAGCAGTTCTTC
TRBD2,15,TRBJ2-1,few,TRBV29-1,CSTRLAEGSYNEQFF,TGCAGCACCCGACTAGCGGAGGGGTCCTACAATGAGCAGTTCTTC
NA,11,TRBJ1-4,NA,TRBV29-1,CSVEWREKLFF,TGCAGCGTTGAATGGCGCGAAAAACTGTTTTTT
NA,12,TRBJ2-5,NA,TRBV24-1,CATSDTDRFQYF,TGTGCCACCAGTGATACCGACCGTTTCCAGTACTTC
TRBD1,16,TRBJ2-5,NA,TRBV18,CASSPLPGTGEETQYF,TGTGCCAGCTCACCGCTTCCCGGGACAGGGGAAGAGACCCAGTACTTC
TRBD2,16,TRBJ2-2,many,TRBV5-1,CASSPGASGNSGELFF,TGCGCCAGCAGCCCCGGGGCTAGCGGAAACTCCGGGGAGCTGTTTTTT
TRBD2,16,TRBJ2-1,NA,TRBV20-1,CSARPAGSGRAREQFF,TGCAGTGCTAGACCCGCTGGGAGCGGGAGGGCACGGGAGCAGTTCTTC
NA,15,TRBJ2-1,NA,TRBV6-5,CASSYAGAAYNEQFF,TGTGCCAGCAGTTACGCGGGGGCGGCCTACAATGAGCAATTCTTC
NA,15,TRBJ1-1,NA,TRBV5-1,CASSLLGGENTEAFF,TGCGCCAGCAGCTTGTTGGGGGGTGAAAACACTGAAGCTTTCTTT
NA,15,TRBJ2-3,NA,TRBV7-8,CASSLGGADTDTQYF,TGTGCCAGCAGCTTAGGGGGGGCCGACACAGATACGCAGTATTTT
TRBD1,17,TRBJ2-1,few,TRBV24-1,CATSDFFGGTGPSEQFF,TGTGCCACCAGTGATTTCTTCGGCGGGACAGGTCCCAGTGAGCAGTTCTTC
TRBD1,17,TRBJ1-5,NA,TRBV20-1,CSARVGGGQSFNQPQHF,TGCAGTGCTAGAGTGGGAGGGGGACAGTCGTTCAATCAGCCCCAGCATTTT
TRBD2,13,TRBJ2-7,NA,TRBV20-1,CSATLAGVLEQYF,TGCAGTGCTACACTAGCGGGCGTGCTCGAGCAGTACTTC
TRBD2,18,TRBJ2-5,NA,TRBV18,CASSPPTWTSGGEETQYF,TGTGCCAGCTCACCACCCACCTGGACTAGCGGGGGAGAAGAGACCCAATACTTC
NA,17,TRBJ2-1,few,TRBV3-1,CASSQVRLAASYNEQFF,TGTGCCAGCAGCCAAGTTCGTCTAGCAGCATCATACAATGAGCAGTTCTTC
TRBD2,16,TRBJ2-1,few,TRBV27,CASSLIRGLAYNEQFF,TGTGCCAGCAGTTTAATAAGGGGACTAGCTTACAATGAGCAGTTCTTC
TRBD2,15,TRBJ2-7,many,TRBV12-3/TRBV12-4,CASSQSGSRSYEQYF,TGTGCCAGCAGTCAGAGCGGGAGTCGTAGCTACGAGCAGTACTTC
TRBD1,14,TRBJ1-2,NA,TRBV5-1,CASSTPDRGRGYTF,TGCGCCAGCAGCACCCCAGACAGGGGGCGAGGCTACACCTTC
NA,15,TRBJ2-7,NA,TRBV2,CASSEEGVRTYEQYF,TGTGCCAGCAGTGAAGAGGGGGTTAGGACCTACGAGCAGTACTTC
NA,15,TRBJ2-5,few,TRBV5-1,CASSLVNRIQETQYF,TGCGCCAGCAGCTTGGTGAACCGGATCCAAGAGACCCAGTACTTC
TRBD2,15,TRBJ2-3,NA,TRBV10-3,CAISQTSGRTDTQYF,TGTGCCATCAGCCAGACTAGCGGAAGGACAGATACGCAGTATTTT
TRBD1,17,TRBJ1-2,NA,TRBV5-1,CASSPEAGGSALDGYTF,TGCGCCAGCAGCCCGGAGGCAGGGGGCTCGGCTTTAGATGGCTACACCTTC
TRBD1,14,TRBJ2-7,NA,TRBV10-2,CASTRDSSSYEQYF,TGCGCCAGCACAAGGGACAGCTCCTCCTACGAGCAGTACTTC